This T cell receptor beta chain was retrieved from a study of T cell repertoires in cytomegalovirus infection. The CDR3 length is 12 residues. V was shortened by 4 bases and J by 2 bases, with 5 bases between the two germline ends. TCRdb used MiXCR to reprocess the reads, holding one entry per CDR3 protein. The top ten hold about two fifths of the sample, which has more than 85,000 distinct CDR3 sequences, less than 25% seen once. This clonotype has ten or more counts. Its specificity is unknown. Findings and caveats of the study: What dominated the ex vivo response were HLA-C-restricted CMV-specific TCR beta clonotypes. The cumulative frequency of public TCR beta families identified carriers of CMV plus the relevant HLA.

The receptor comes from a human donor in good health (CMV status not recorded). Some clones in this sample may be carry-over from other donors' samples. The chain has TRBV12-3 or TRBV12-4 and TRBJ1-1; D is uncertain. Sequencing used CD8+ T cells from PBMCs. As DNA, the CDR3 is TGTGCCAGCAGTTGGAGTAACACTGAAGCTTTCTTT. Amino acid sequence: CASSWSNTEAFF.